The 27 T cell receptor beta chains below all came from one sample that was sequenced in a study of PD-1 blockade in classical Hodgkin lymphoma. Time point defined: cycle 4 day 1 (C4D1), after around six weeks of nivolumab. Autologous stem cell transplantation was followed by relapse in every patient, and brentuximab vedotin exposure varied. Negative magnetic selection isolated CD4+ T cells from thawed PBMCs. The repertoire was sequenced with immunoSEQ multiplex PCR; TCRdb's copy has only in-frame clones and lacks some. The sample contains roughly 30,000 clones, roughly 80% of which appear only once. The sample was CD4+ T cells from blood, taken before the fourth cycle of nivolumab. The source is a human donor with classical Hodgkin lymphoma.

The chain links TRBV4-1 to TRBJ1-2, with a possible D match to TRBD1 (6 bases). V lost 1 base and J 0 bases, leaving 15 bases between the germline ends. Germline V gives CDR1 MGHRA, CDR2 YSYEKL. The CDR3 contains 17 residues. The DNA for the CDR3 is TGCGCCAGCAGCCAAGTTATCAACAGGGTAGCTAACTATGGCTACACCTTC. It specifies CASSQVINRVANYGYTF.

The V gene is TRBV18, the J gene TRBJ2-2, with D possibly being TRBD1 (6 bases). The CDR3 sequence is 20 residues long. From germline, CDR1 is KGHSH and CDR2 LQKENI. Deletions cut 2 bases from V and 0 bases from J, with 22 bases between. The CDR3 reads CASSPSLTGTPLSNTGELFF. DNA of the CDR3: TGTGCCAGCTCACCATCGCTTACGGGGACACCCCTCTCGAACACCGGGGAGCTGTTTTTT.

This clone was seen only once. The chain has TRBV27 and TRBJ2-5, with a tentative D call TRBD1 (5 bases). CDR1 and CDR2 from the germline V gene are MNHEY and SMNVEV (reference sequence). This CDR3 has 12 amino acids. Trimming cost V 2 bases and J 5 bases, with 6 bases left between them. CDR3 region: CASSLRGETQYF. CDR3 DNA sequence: TGTGCCAGCAGTTTAAGGGGTGAGACCCAGTACTTC.

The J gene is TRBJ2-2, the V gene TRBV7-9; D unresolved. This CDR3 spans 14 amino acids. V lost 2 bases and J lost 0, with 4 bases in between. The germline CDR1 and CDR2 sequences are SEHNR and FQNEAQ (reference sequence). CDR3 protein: CASSLPSNTGELFF. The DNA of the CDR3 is TGTGCCAGCAGCTTACCTTCGAACACCGGGGAGCTGTTTTTT.

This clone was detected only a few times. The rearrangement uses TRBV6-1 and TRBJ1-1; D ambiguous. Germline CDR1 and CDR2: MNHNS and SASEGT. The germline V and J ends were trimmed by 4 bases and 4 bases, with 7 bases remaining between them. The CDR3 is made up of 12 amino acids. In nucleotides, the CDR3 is TGTGCCAGCAGTGGAGGGTTCACTGAAGCTTTCTTT. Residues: CASSGGFTEAFF.

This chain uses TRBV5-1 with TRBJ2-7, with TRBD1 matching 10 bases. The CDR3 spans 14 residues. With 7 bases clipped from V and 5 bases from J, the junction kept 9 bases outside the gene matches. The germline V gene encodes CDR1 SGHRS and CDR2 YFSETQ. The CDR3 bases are TGCGCCAGCGGCCCCAGGACAGGGGGGGACGAGCAGTACTTC. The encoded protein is CASGPRTGGDEQYF.

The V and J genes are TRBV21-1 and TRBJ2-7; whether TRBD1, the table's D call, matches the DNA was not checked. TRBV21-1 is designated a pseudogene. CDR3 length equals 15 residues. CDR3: CASSKEGQEYYEQYF. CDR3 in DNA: TGTGCCAGCAGCAAAGAGGGACAGGAGTACTACGAGCAGTACTTC.

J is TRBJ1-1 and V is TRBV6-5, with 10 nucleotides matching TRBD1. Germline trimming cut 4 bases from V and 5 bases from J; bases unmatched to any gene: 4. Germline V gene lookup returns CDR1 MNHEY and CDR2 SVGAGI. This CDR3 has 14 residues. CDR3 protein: CASSLGTGVTEAFF. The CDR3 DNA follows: TGTGCCAGCAGTTTAGGGACAGGGGTTACTGAAGCTTTCTTT.

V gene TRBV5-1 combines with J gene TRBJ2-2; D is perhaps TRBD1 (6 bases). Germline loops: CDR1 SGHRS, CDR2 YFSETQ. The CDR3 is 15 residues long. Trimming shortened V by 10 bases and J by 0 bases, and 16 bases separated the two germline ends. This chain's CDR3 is CAAAQDSPNTGELFF. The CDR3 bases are TGCGCCGCGGCGCAGGACAGTCCGAACACCGGGGAGCTGTTTTTT.

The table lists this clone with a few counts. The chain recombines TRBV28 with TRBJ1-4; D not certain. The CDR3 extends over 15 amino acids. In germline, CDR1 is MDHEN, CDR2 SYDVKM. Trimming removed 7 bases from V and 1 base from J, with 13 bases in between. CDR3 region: CASKLAGETNEKLFF. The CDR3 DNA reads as TGTGCCAGCAAACTGGCAGGCGAAACTAATGAAAAACTGTTTTTT.

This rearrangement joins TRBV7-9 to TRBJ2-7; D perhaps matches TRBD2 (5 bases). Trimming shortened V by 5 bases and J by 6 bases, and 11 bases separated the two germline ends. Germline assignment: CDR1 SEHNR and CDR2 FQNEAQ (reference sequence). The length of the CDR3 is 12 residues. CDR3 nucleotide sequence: TGTGCCAGCAGCAACCTTCGGGGCGAGCAGTACTTC. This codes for CASSNLRGEQYF.

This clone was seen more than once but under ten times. CDR3 coding DNA: TGTGCCAGCAGTTACTCATTGAGGGGATCGGGGTATGGCTACACCTTC. It yields the protein CASSYSLRGSGYGYTF. The chain recombines TRBV6-5 with TRBJ1-2; tentative D call: TRBD1 (5 bases). Deletions cut 0 bases from V and 5 bases from J, with 16 bases between. CDR1 and CDR2 (germline): MNHEY, SVGAGI. The CDR3 runs to 16 residues.

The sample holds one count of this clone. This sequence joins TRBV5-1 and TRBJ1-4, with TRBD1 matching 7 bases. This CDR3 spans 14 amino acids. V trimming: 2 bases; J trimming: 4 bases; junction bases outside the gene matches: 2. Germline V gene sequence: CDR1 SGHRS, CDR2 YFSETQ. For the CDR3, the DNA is TGCGCCAGCAGCTTTAACAGGGGTAATGAAAAACTGTTTTTT. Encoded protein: CASSFNRGNEKLFF.

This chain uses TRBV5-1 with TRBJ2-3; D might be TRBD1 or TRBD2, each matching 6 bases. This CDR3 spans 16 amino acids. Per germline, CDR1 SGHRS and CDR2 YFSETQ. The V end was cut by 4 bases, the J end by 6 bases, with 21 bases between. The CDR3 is CASSPQLGGQGDTQYF. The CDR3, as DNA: TGCGCCAGCAGCCCCCAGTTAGGGGGGCAAGGTGATACGCAGTATTTT.

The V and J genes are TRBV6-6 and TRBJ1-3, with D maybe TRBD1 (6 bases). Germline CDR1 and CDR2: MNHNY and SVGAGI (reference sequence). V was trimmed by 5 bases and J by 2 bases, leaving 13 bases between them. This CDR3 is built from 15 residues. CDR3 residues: CASSLTGATGNTIYF. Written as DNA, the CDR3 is TGTGCCAGCAGTCTGACAGGCGCAACTGGAAACACCATATATTTT.

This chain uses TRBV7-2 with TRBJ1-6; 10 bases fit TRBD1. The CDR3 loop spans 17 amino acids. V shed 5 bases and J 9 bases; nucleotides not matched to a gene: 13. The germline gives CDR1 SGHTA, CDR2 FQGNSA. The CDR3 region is CASSRRQGARYGSPLHF. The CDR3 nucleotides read TGTGCCAGCAGCCGTCGACAGGGGGCGAGATATGGTTCACCCCTCCACTTT.

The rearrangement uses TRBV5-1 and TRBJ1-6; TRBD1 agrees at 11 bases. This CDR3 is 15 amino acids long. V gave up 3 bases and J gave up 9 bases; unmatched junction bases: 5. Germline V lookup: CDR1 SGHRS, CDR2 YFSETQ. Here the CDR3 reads CASSSQGTGGSPLHF. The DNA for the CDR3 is TGCGCCAGCAGCTCTCAAGGGACAGGGGGTTCACCCCTCCACTTT.

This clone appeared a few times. Written as DNA, the CDR3 is TGTGCCAGCTTACTAGCGGGCGCCACGGGAGTCTCCGGGGAGCTGTTTTTT. It is translated as CASLLAGATGVSGELFF. The rearrangement uses TRBV28 and TRBJ2-2; 9 bases align to TRBD2. The germline CDR1 and CDR2 sequences are MDHEN and SYDVKM. The CDR3 has 17 residues. Losses at the gene ends were 8 bases for V and 6 bases for J; bases not matched to a gene: 16.

The CDR3 region has the DNA TGTGCCAGCAGTGTGGGCAGAGAGACCCAGTACTTC. It yields the protein CASSVGRETQYF. V gene TRBV25-1 combines with J gene TRBJ2-5; D unclear. The CDR3 covers 12 residues. Per the germline V gene, CDR1 is MGHDK and CDR2 is SYGVNS. V dropped 4 bases and J dropped 4 bases, with 7 bases sitting between them.

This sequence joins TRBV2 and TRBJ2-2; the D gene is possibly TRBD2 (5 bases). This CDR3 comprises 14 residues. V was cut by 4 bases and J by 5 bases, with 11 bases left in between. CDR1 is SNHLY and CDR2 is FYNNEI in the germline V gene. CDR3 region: CASSARSGTGELFF. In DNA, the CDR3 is TGTGCCAGCAGTGCTCGGTCGGGAACCGGGGAGCTGTTTTTT. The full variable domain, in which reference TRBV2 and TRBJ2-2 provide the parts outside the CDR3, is EPEVTQTPSHQVTQMGQEVILRCVPISNHLYFYWYRQILGQKVEFLVSFYNNEISEKSEIFDDQFSVERPDGSNFTLKIRSTKLEDSAMYFCASSARSGTGELFFGEGSRLTVL.

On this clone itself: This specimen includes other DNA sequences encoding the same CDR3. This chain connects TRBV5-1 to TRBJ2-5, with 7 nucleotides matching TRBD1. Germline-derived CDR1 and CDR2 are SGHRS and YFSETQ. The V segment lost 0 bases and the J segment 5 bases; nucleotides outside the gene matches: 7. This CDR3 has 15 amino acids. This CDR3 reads CASSLGRGGGETQYF. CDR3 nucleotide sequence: TGCGCCAGCAGCTTGGGTCGAGGGGGCGGGGAGACCCAGTACTTC.

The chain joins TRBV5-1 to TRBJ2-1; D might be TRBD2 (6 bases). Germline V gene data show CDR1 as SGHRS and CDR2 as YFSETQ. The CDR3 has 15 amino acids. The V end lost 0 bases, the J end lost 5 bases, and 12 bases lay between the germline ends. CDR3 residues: CASSLGGSGDNEQFF. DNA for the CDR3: TGCGCCAGCAGCTTGGGTGGTAGCGGTGACAATGAGCAGTTCTTC. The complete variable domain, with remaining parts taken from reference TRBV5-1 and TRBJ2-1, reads KAGVTQTPRYLIKTRGQQVTLSCSPISGHRSVSWYQQTPGQGLQFLFEYFSETQRNKGNFPGRFSGRQFSNSRSEMNVSTLELGDSALYLCASSLGGSGDNEQFFGPGTRLTVL.

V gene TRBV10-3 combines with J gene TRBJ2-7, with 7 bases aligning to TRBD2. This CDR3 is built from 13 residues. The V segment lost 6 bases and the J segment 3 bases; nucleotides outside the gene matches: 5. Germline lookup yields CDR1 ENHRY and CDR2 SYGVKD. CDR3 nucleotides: TGTGCCATCAGCCCCAGGGACTACTACGAGCAGTACTTC. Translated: CAISPRDYYEQYF.

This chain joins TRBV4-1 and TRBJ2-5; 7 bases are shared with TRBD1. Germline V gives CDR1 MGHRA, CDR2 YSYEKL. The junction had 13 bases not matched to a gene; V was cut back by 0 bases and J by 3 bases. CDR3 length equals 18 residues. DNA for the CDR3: TGCGCCAGCAGCCAAGATGGGGCGAGGGGGCTTCGGGAAGAGACCCAGTACTTC. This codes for CASSQDGARGLREETQYF.

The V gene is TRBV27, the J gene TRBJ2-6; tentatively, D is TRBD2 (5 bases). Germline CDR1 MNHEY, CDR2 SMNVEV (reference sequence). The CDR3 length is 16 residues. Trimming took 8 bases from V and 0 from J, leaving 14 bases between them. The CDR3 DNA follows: TGTGCCAGCCAACGATACGGGGACTCTGGGGCCAACGTCCTGACTTTC. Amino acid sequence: CASQRYGDSGANVLTF.

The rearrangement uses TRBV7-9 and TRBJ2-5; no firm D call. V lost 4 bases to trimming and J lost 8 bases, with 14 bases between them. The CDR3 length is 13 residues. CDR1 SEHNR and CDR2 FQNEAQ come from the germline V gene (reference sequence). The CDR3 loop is CASSSQVRITQYF. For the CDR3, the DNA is TGTGCCAGCAGCTCACAAGTCCGGATTACCCAGTACTTC. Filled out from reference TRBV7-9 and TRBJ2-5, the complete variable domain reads DTGVSQNPRHKITKRGQNVTFRCDPISEHNRLYWYRQTLGQGPEFLTYFQNEAQLEKSRLLSDRFSAERPKGSFSTLEIQRTEQGDSAMYLCASSSQVRITQYFGPGTRLLVL.

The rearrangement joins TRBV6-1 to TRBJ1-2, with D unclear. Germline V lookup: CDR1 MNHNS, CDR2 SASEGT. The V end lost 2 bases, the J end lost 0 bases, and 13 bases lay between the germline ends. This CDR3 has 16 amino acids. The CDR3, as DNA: TGTGCCAGCAGTGAATTCGTGTCAACTCCTAACTATGGCTACACCTTC. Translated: CASSEFVSTPNYGYTF.